This TCR beta chain was recovered during a study of tissue T cells after allogeneic stem cell transplantation. Stated time point: mouse harvest day 14 after allogeneic transplant. The graft held 10^6 splenic CD5+ T cells and 10^7 T-cell-depleted bone marrow cells. Profiling relied on immunoSEQ multiplex PCR, and the TCRdb table lists in-frame clones only, not all of them. The sample has under 3,500 clones; approximately 51% are singletons. Comment on this clone: Gene names refer to mouse genes. The sequenced fragment ends 1 residue before the CDR3 boundary, so the rest is inferred from the germline J gene.

The V and J ends lost 5 bases and 0 bases, in that order; junction bases with no gene match: 3. Germline V gives CDR1 NSHNY, CDR2 SYGAGN. The CDR3 has 15 residues. The sample comprised gut tissue. This clonotype was obtained from a female BALB/c mouse given C57BL/6 T cells with graft-versus-host disease after an allogeneic hematopoietic cell transplant. The chain recombines TRBV13-1 with TRBJ2-3; 10 nucleotides line up with TRBD2. The CDR3 loop is CASSLWGGSAETLYF. The CDR3 bases that were read are TGTGCCAGCAGCCTCTGGGGGGGCAGTGCAGAAACGCTGTAT.